This T cell receptor beta chain was obtained from a study of T cell repertoires in ileal Crohn's disease. Study in general: Patients had a median roughly 8-year disease duration, and roughly 40% were active smokers. Operated complications were stricturing disease (61%) and penetrating disease (approximately 39%). Findings and limits, study-wide: Endoscopic recurrence occurred in every patient whose clonality exceeded 26.8%.

Around 490 nanograms of biopsy DNA per sample underwent TCRB immunosequencing. Assay used: immunoSEQ multiplex PCR; TCRdb lists only in-frame clones, some missing. This sample has about 11,000 clones, with roughly 72% found just once. With regard to this clone: Its antigen is currently unknown.

Losses at the gene ends were 6 bases for V and 2 bases for J; bases not matched to a gene: 7. The V gene's germline CDR1 is MNHEY and CDR2 SMNVEV (reference sequence). The CDR3 is 14 residues long. Noted time point: neoterminal ileum biopsy at postoperative endoscopy, about 6 months after surgery. This TCR derives from an adult with Crohn's disease. Sequenced material: ileal tissue. The V call is TRBV27, the J call TRBJ2-7, with 7 bases aligning to TRBD1. The CDR3 reads CASRATGPTYEQYF. The CDR3 nucleotides read TGTGCCAGCAGGGCGACAGGGCCTACCTACGAGCAGTACTTC.